This entry lists 13 T cell receptor beta chains sequenced from one sample in a study of T cell repertoires in cytomegalovirus infection. A single record per CDR3 protein comes from TCRdb applying MiXCR to the reads. The sample lists 300,000 to 400,000 distinct CDR3 sequences, almost 30% seen once, with around 18% in the top ten. What these receptors recognize is not known. The source was cultured PBMCs, collected from culture after CMV antigen stimulation. Source of these receptors: a human donor in good health (CMV status not recorded). Some clones in this sample may be carry-over from other donors' samples.

The genes are TRBV6-1 and TRBJ2-5; 7 nucleotides agree with TRBD1. This CDR3 has 13 amino acids. The germline V gene has CDR1 MNHNS and CDR2 SASEGT. V dropped 6 bases and J dropped 6; count of bases not matched to a gene: 7. In DNA form, the CDR3 reads TGTGCCAGCAGCCTAGGGACAGAAAAGACCCAGTACTTC. As protein: CASSLGTEKTQYF.

The V call is TRBV10-3, the J call TRBJ1-2; tentative D call: TRBD1 (5 bases). The CDR3 length is 15 residues. V was cut by 3 bases and J by 3 bases, with 14 bases left in between. Germline assignment: CDR1 ENHRY and CDR2 SYGVKD. The CDR3 loop reads CAISEWDPGDYGYTF. CDR3 DNA: TGTGCCATCAGTGAATGGGACCCGGGCGACTATGGCTACACCTTC.

The chain joins TRBV5-4 to TRBJ1-1; the D gene is possibly TRBD1 (5 bases). V gave up 7 bases and J gave up 2 bases, with 9 bases separating them. This CDR3 spans 12 amino acids. The germline gives CDR1 SGHNT, CDR2 YYREEE (reference sequence). As DNA, the CDR3 is TGTGCCAGCGGGGACTATAACACTGAAGCTTTCTTT. It encodes CASGDYNTEAFF.

This clonotype was seen a few times. The V gene is TRBV6-1, the J gene TRBJ1-1, with 8 bases fitting TRBD1. Germline V gene sequence: CDR1 MNHNS, CDR2 SASEGT. The CDR3 is 16 residues long. V was pared by 5 bases and J by 4 bases, with 12 bases of the junction left unmatched. The CDR3 here is CASSPMPGGGGTEAFF. Written as DNA, the CDR3 is TGTGCCAGCAGTCCAATGCCAGGGGGCGGGGGCACTGAAGCTTTCTTT.

CDR3 residues: CASSQGFYGYTF. The CDR3 DNA sequence: TGTGCCAGCAGCCAGGGTTTCTACGGCTACACCTTC. The V gene is TRBV3-1, the J gene TRBJ1-2, with D hard to call. Germline assignment: CDR1 LGHDT and CDR2 YNNKEL (reference sequence). The V and J ends lost 3 bases and 8 bases respectively, with 10 bases between them. The CDR3 has 12 amino acids. Complete variable domain (other parts from reference TRBV3-1 and TRBJ1-2): DTAVSQTPKYLVTQMGNDKSIKCEQNLGHDTMYWYKQDSKKFLKIMFSYNNKELIINETVPNRFSPKSPDKAHLNLHINSLELGDSAVYFCASSQGFYGYTFGSGTRLTVV.

V is TRBV25-1 and J is TRBJ1-2; D is unclear. Trimming shortened V by 5 bases and J by 6 bases, and 10 bases separated the two germline ends. From germline, CDR1 is MGHDK and CDR2 SYGVNS. This CDR3 contains 12 residues. The CDR3 DNA reads TGTGCCAGCAGTCGACACAGCGATGGCTACACCTTC. Residues: CASSRHSDGYTF.

In its sample, this clonotype was seen a few times. The V and J genes are TRBV20-1 and TRBJ2-1; 7 bases fit TRBD2. The ends lost 5 bases at V and 0 bases at J; junction bases unmatched: 7. CDR1 and CDR2 (germline): DFQATT, SNEGSKA (reference sequence). This CDR3 is built from 15 residues. The CDR3 nucleotides are TGCAGTGCTCAACTAGCGCCCAGCTCCTACAATGAGCAGTTCTTC. Protein: CSAQLAPSSYNEQFF.

This clonotype was counted between two and nine times. The gene calls are TRBV7-6 and TRBJ1-2, with TRBD1 as a possible D gene (6 bases). This CDR3 region has 15 residues. V lost 2 bases to trimming and J lost 8 bases, with 18 bases between them. Germline CDR1 and CDR2: SGHVS and FNYEAQ. The DNA of the CDR3 is TGTGCCAGCAGCTTAACCCCGAGCGGGGGCGGCGGCTACACCTTC. Translation gives CASSLTPSGGGGYTF.

The rearrangement joins TRBV28 to TRBJ1-3; D not certain. The CDR3 is 14 residues long. CDR1 MDHEN and CDR2 SYDVKM come from the germline V gene. The germline V and J ends were trimmed by 3 bases and 0 bases, with 6 bases remaining between them. The CDR3 bases are TGTGCCAGCAGTTTGTTTAGCTCTGGAAACACCATATATTTT. Its translation is CASSLFSSGNTIYF.

The chain recombines TRBV7-8 with TRBJ2-7; no reliable D call. Germline loops: CDR1 SGHVS, CDR2 FQNEAQ. The CDR3 covers 16 residues. Trimming cost V 2 bases and J 3 bases, with 17 bases left between them. For the CDR3, the DNA is TGTGCCAGCAGCTTATCCGGCGAGCCCTTCGGCTACGAGCAGTACTTC. Translation gives CASSLSGEPFGYEQYF. Full variable domain (missing parts from reference TRBV7-8 and TRBJ2-7): GAGVSQSPRYKVAKRGQDVALRCDPISGHVSLFWYQQALGQGPEFLTYFQNEAQLDKSGLPSDRFFAERPEGSVSTLKIQRTQQEDSAVYLCASSLSGEPFGYEQYFGPGTRLTVT.

This chain links TRBV7-9 with TRBJ1-1; TRBD1 is a possible D gene (6 bases). CDR1 and CDR2 from the germline V gene are SEHNR and FQNEAQ (reference sequence). Trimming took off 5 bases at V and 7 bases at J, with 14 bases between the two ends. The CDR3 runs 13 residues. This chain's CDR3 is CASSNRDTFEAFF. The CDR3 DNA sequence: TGTGCCAGCAGCAACCGGGACACCTTTGAAGCTTTCTTT. The full variable domain, in which reference TRBV7-9 and TRBJ1-1 provide the parts outside the CDR3, is DTGVSQNPRHKITKRGQNVTFRCDPISEHNRLYWYRQTLGQGPEFLTYFQNEAQLEKSRLLSDRFSAERPKGSFSTLEIQRTEQGDSAMYLCASSNRDTFEAFFGQGTRLTVV.

The V call is TRBV6-1, the J call TRBJ2-2, with 8 positions matching TRBD2. Germline lookup yields CDR1 MNHNS and CDR2 SASEGT. There are 14 residues in the CDR3. The junction had 7 bases not matched to a gene; V was cut back by 10 bases and J by 3 bases. In DNA form, the CDR3 reads TGTGCCACCCCGATAGCGGGATACACCGGGGAGCTGTTTTTT. Its translation is CATPIAGYTGELFF.

This chain uses TRBV27 with TRBJ2-1; D is unclear. The CDR3 consists of 14 residues. Trimming stripped 0 bases from V and 2 bases from J, with 5 bases between. In germline, CDR1 is MNHEY, CDR2 SMNVEV (reference sequence). This chain's CDR3 is CASSLSTAYNEQFF. The DNA for the CDR3 is TGTGCCAGCAGTTTATCGACGGCCTACAATGAGCAGTTCTTC.